The 10 T cell receptor beta chains below all came from one sample that was sequenced in a study of CD8+CD57+ T cells in acquired aplastic anemia. Genomic DNA provided the template from which TCR beta VDJ and CDR3 profiles were obtained. MiXCR, applied by TCRdb to the reads, yields one record per CDR3 protein. The sample consists of roughly 130,000 distinct CDR3 sequences, 48% of them appearing once. The sample taken for sequencing was sorted CD4+, CD8+, or CD8+CD57+ T cells (not recorded which) from PBMCs. These receptors were collected from a human donor in good health, serving as a control.

The V and J genes are TRBV29-1 and TRBJ1-2, with a possible D match to TRBD1 (5 bases). The germline CDR1 and CDR2 sequences are SQVTM and ANQGSEA. Trimming left V 7 bases short and J 3 bases short, with 12 bases between. CDR3 length equals 12 residues. CDR3 loop: CSAEAGHYGYTF. The CDR3 DNA reads as TGCAGCGCAGAGGCAGGGCACTATGGCTACACCTTC.

The rearrangement uses TRBV5-4 and TRBJ1-4, with D perhaps matching TRBD1 (6 bases). V was trimmed by 4 bases and J by 8 bases, leaving 15 bases between them. The CDR3 totals 14 residues. The V gene's germline CDR1 is SGHNT and CDR2 YYREEE (reference sequence). CDR3: CASSTGTTREKLFF. In DNA, the CDR3 is TGTGCCAGCAGCACCGGGACAACCCGAGAAAAACTGTTTTTT.

The chain's CDR3 is CASTMGQGARAFF. In DNA form, the CDR3 reads TGTGCCAGCACCATGGGACAGGGGGCACGAGCTTTCTTT. The rearrangement uses TRBV9 and TRBJ1-1; TRBD1 matches 12 bases. Losses at the gene ends were 6 bases for V and 10 bases for J; bases not matched to a gene: 7. This CDR3 has 13 amino acids. Germline CDR1 and CDR2: SGDLS and YYNGEE.

This clonotype appeared a few times. The chain combines TRBV4-3 with TRBJ2-7; D not resolved. Trimming pared 0 bases from V and 4 bases from J, leaving 7 bases between. The length of the CDR3 is 13 residues. The germline V gene has CDR1 LGHNA and CDR2 YSLEER. The CDR3 reads CASSQDTNYEQYF. CDR3 sequence (DNA): TGCGCCAGCAGCCAAGACACCAATTACGAGCAGTACTTC.

In this sample, this clonotype turned up many times. The chain recombines TRBV7-2 with TRBJ1-1; possible D gene TRBD1, 5 bases. The CDR3 covers 11 residues. CDR1 SGHTA and CDR2 FQGNSA come from the germline V gene. With 5 bases removed from V and 11 bases from J, the gap between germline ends came to 12 bases. CDR3 nucleotides: TGTGCCAGCAGCACAGGACGGTCTGCTTTCTTT. The encoded protein is CASSTGRSAFF.

In this sample, this clonotype turned up many times. J is TRBJ1-4 and V is TRBV5-1, with 9 nucleotides matching TRBD1. Germline loops: CDR1 SGHRS, CDR2 YFSETQ. The CDR3 totals 14 residues. Unmatched junction bases numbered 4, after V lost 2 bases and J lost 8 bases. Here the CDR3 reads CASSLQGAGEKLFF. The CDR3 DNA is TGCGCCAGCAGCTTACAGGGGGCTGGGGAAAAACTGTTTTTT.

The rearrangement links TRBV2 to TRBJ1-5; TRBD1 matches at 7 bases. The CDR3 extends over 15 amino acids. Germline CDR1 and CDR2: SNHLY and FYNNEI. The V segment lost 5 bases and the J segment 2 bases; nucleotides outside the gene matches: 6. As DNA, the CDR3 is TGTGCCAGCAGTATCGCCGGGACAGGCAATCAGCCCCAGCATTTT. As protein: CASSIAGTGNQPQHF.

V and J are TRBV15 and TRBJ2-7, with no clear D. Trimming shortened V by 1 base and J by 4 bases, and 14 bases separated the two germline ends. There are 15 residues in the CDR3. The V gene's germline CDR1 is LNHNV and CDR2 YYDKDF (reference sequence). The CDR3 DNA reads as TGTGCCACCAGCAGAGCTGCCGGCCTCGGGTACGAGCAGTACTTC. This encodes CATSRAAGLGYEQYF. The full variable domain, in which reference TRBV15 and TRBJ2-7 provide the parts outside the CDR3, is DAMVIQNPRYQVTQFGKPVTLSCSQTLNHNVMYWYQQKSSQAPKLLFHYYDKDFNNEADTPDNFQSRRPNTSFCFLDIRSPGLGDTAMYLCATSRAAGLGYEQYFGPGTRLTVT.

The gene calls are TRBV6-1 and TRBJ2-5; D is perhaps TRBD2 (6 bases). The germline CDR1 and CDR2 sequences are MNHNS and SASEGT. This CDR3 has 14 residues. The V and J ends lost 6 bases and 0 bases respectively, with 11 bases between them. The CDR3 nucleotides are TGTGCCAGCAGGGAGGGGCCCCACCAAGAGACCCAGTACTTC. This gives the protein CASREGPHQETQYF.

In this sample, this clonotype turned up many times. The rearrangement uses TRBV7-9 and TRBJ1-2; 8 positions match TRBD1. The CDR3 spans 15 residues. Germline-derived CDR1 and CDR2 are SEHNR and FQNEAQ (reference sequence). V lost 6 bases, J lost 4 bases, and 10 bases stayed unmatched. CDR3 region: CASRPGQGATYGYTF. DNA for the CDR3: TGTGCCAGCAGACCTGGACAGGGAGCTACCTATGGCTACACCTTC.